This T cell receptor beta chain was identified during a study of cytomegalovirus exposure and HLA in healthy donors. Study-level information: Inside one of the first data releases sat around 86 million unique TCRs taken from HLA-typed donors.

Whole-study results and caveats: Follow-up analysis later connected one missense variant in DCLRE1C with trimming of TCR beta V- and J-genes. The sole available immune exposure information was CMV serostatus. Analysis performed later found 16,951 TCR beta sequences associated with HLA alleles at 0.05 false discovery rate.

PCR was performed using 60 Vbeta and 13 Jbeta primers. Data came from immunoSEQ multiplex PCR; TCRdb stores just in-frame clones and leaves some out. The sample shows 170,000 or so clones, almost 85% of them seen only once. On this clone itself: Its target is unknown.

Germline lookup yields CDR1 SGHDT and CDR2 YYEEEE. V was clipped by 4 bases and J by 8 bases, with 13 bases between them. The CDR3 spans 14 residues. V and J are TRBV5-6 and TRBJ1-6, with D unclear. Sequencing was done on a sample of PBMCs. The sequence was collected from a girl aged 5 to 17 in good health and CMV-seropositive. The CDR3 coding sequence is TGTGCCAGCAGCCACTACGGGAGTTATTCACCCCTCCACTTT. As protein: CASSHYGSYSPLHF.